These 18 T cell receptor beta chains came from one sample sequenced in a study of Ad26.COV2.S vaccination and SARS-CoV-2 variants. Noted treatment: about 20 received Ad26.COV2.S at low or high dose, single or two shots; several received placebo; per-sample allocation not given. Material that was analyzed had been drawn on day 63 after the first vaccine or placebo injection. Some clones are missing from TCRdb's copy, which holds only in-frame ones; the method was immunoSEQ multiplex PCR. This table holds 250,000 or so clones, roughly 89% found once. The material was peripheral blood, obtained in a trial of Ad26.COV2.S vaccine versus placebo. These TCRs come from a person aged 18-65 years who received the Ad26.COV2.S COVID-19 vaccine or a placebo.

There are a few counts of this clone. The chain recombines TRBV5-1 with TRBJ1-1; no definite D call. V was clipped by 5 bases and J by 0 bases, with 8 bases between them. CDR1 and CDR2 from the germline V gene are SGHRS and YFSETQ. This CDR3 region has 13 residues. CDR3 amino acids: CASSNGMNTEAFF. The DNA for the CDR3 is TGCGCCAGCAGTAACGGAATGAACACTGAAGCTTTCTTT.

The V and J genes are TRBV12-3 or TRBV12-4 and TRBJ2-1; no firm D call. The CDR3 is 11 amino acids. The germline V and J ends were trimmed by 6 bases and 7 bases, with 7 bases remaining between them. In DNA, the CDR3 is TGTGCCAGCAGGGGCCATAATGAGCAGTTCTTC. It translates to CASRGHNEQFF.

This clone turned up a few times. The V and J genes are TRBV5-1 and TRBJ1-1; tentatively, D is TRBD1 (6 bases). The CDR3 spans 14 residues. Trimming stripped 2 bases from V and 0 bases from J, with 8 bases between. Per germline, CDR1 SGHRS and CDR2 YFSETQ. The CDR3 here is CASSFSGVNTEAFF. Written as DNA, the CDR3 is TGCGCCAGCAGCTTTTCAGGGGTGAACACTGAAGCTTTCTTT.

The chain couples TRBV6-5 to TRBJ1-2; the D is unclear. The length of the CDR3 is 15 residues. From germline, CDR1 is MNHEY and CDR2 SVGAGI. V lost 1 base to trimming and J lost 5 bases, with 14 bases between them. The chain's CDR3 is CASSYFTREFYGYTF. CDR3 DNA sequence: TGTGCCAGCAGTTACTTCACAAGGGAATTTTATGGCTACACCTTC.

The rearrangement joins TRBV19 to TRBJ2-5; no reliable D call. CDR3 length equals 11 residues. The V gene lost 7 bases and the J gene lost 4 bases, with 7 bases spanning the gap. CDR1 is LNHDA and CDR2 is SQIVND in the germline V gene (reference sequence). Here the CDR3 DNA reads TGTGCCAGTAAGGCCCGAGAGACCCAGTACTTC. This gives the protein CASKARETQYF.

This chain uses TRBV4-1 with TRBJ1-2, with 7 bases lining up with TRBD1. The CDR3 length is 15 residues. Germline V gene sequence: CDR1 MGHRA, CDR2 YSYEKL. The V and J ends lost 5 bases and 3 bases, in that order; junction bases with no gene match: 9. This CDR3 reads CASSTLGTADYGYTF. The CDR3 DNA is TGCGCCAGCAGCACCCTCGGGACAGCCGACTATGGCTACACCTTC.

The chain links TRBV6-5 to TRBJ2-1; 10 bases map to TRBD2. The CDR3 extends over 15 amino acids. The germline gives CDR1 MNHEY, CDR2 SVGAGI. The V gene end was trimmed by 6 bases and the J gene end by 5 bases; junction bases not matched to a gene: 7. The DNA for the CDR3 is TGTGCCAGCAGGAGTCCGGGACTAGCGAACAATGAGCAGTTCTTC. Encoded protein: CASRSPGLANNEQFF.

This chain uses TRBV21-1 with TRBJ1-5; TRBD1 is taken as the D call from the table, unchecked against the DNA. TRBV21-1 represents a pseudogene. The CDR3 covers 15 residues. DNA of the CDR3: TGTGCCAGCAGCATTTACAGGGGGAGCAATCAGCCCCAGCATTTT. Translating it yields CASSIYRGSNQPQHF.

The V call is TRBV14, the J call TRBJ1-3; D gene ambiguous. This CDR3 contains 14 residues. V was pared by 2 bases and J by 0 bases, with 5 bases between. Germline loops: CDR1 SGHDN, CDR2 FVKESK. The CDR3 DNA reads TGTGCCAGCAGCCAAAAGAACTCTGGAAACACCATATATTTT. Protein product: CASSQKNSGNTIYF.

The J gene is TRBJ2-7, the V gene TRBV6-5; D gene uncertain. Per the germline V gene, CDR1 is MNHEY and CDR2 is SVGAGI. Trimming removed 5 bases from V and 2 bases from J, with 16 bases in between. The CDR3 consists of 15 residues. The CDR3 coding sequence is TGTGCCAGCAGTCCCCCCAACCCAAAACCCTACGAGCAGTACTTC. Amino acids: CASSPPNPKPYEQYF.

This sequence joins TRBV29-1 and TRBJ2-5; D might be TRBD1 or TRBD2, each matching 5 bases. The CDR3 totals 12 residues. Deletions cut 7 bases from V and 4 bases from J, with 13 bases between. CDR1 is SQVTM, CDR2 ANQGSEA, per germline. The CDR3 protein is CSGGKGGETQYF. The DNA of the CDR3 is TGCAGCGGGGGGAAGGGCGGAGAGACCCAGTACTTC.

The chain carries TRBV5-4 and TRBJ2-1; D unresolved. Germline-derived CDR1 and CDR2 are SGHNT and YYREEE (reference sequence). The CDR3 has 15 residues. Trimming stripped 5 bases from V and 3 bases from J, with 15 bases between. CDR3 in amino acids: CASSTHRAIYNEQFF. As DNA, the CDR3 is TGTGCCAGCAGTACCCATAGGGCAATCTACAATGAGCAGTTCTTC.

The chain links TRBV5-6 to TRBJ2-5, with D possibly TRBD2 on 6 matching bases. Germline CDR1 and CDR2: SGHDT and YYEEEE. CDR3 length: 17 residues. Trimming stripped 3 bases from V and 5 bases from J, with 23 bases between. CDR3 sequence reads: CASSSRGSGIRGETQYF. CDR3 sequence (DNA): TGTGCCAGCAGCTCCCGCGGCAGCGGAATACGGGGGGAGACCCAGTACTTC.

The chain carries TRBV5-8 and TRBJ2-1; D might be TRBD1 (6 bases). Deletions cut 0 bases from V and 10 bases from J, with 17 bases between. The CDR3 has 15 amino acids. The germline V gene encodes CDR1 SGHTS and CDR2 YDEGEE. CDR3: CASSLGPPGANEQFF. DNA for the CDR3: TGTGCCAGCAGCTTGGGTCCGCCAGGGGCTAACGAGCAGTTCTTC.

The V and J genes are TRBV27 and TRBJ2-5; possibly TRBD1 or TRBD2 for D (5 bases each). CDR1 and CDR2 (germline): MNHEY, SMNVEV (reference sequence). The CDR3 is made up of 15 amino acids. V was trimmed by 2 bases and J by 4 bases, leaving 14 bases between them. This CDR3 is CASSLLQGAGETQYF. DNA of the CDR3: TGTGCCAGCAGTTTACTTCAGGGTGCGGGAGAGACCCAGTACTTC.

The chain links TRBV5-1 to TRBJ2-1; 7 bases are shared with TRBD2. This CDR3 region has 16 residues. In germline, CDR1 is SGHRS, CDR2 YFSETQ. V shed 1 base, J shed 2 bases, and the junction held 6 bases outside the gene matches. The CDR3 nucleotides read TGCGCCAGCAGCTTGAATCCAGCGGGGACCTACAATGAGCAGTTCTTC. This sequence encodes CASSLNPAGTYNEQFF.

This sequence joins TRBV7-9 and TRBJ2-3; no clear D gene. The V end was cut by 1 base, the J end by 5 bases, with 10 bases between. Germline assignment: CDR1 SEHNR and CDR2 FQNEAQ (reference sequence). The CDR3 totals 14 residues. The CDR3 region has the DNA TGTGCCAGCAGCTTAGTCGGGTATGGAGATACGCAGTATTTT. It translates to CASSLVGYGDTQYF.

Notes on this clone: Other DNA sequences within the sample encode an identical CDR3. The chain recombines TRBV9 with TRBJ2-1, with no clear D. Between the trimmed V and J ends, which lost 2 bases and 4 bases, there was a span of 7 bases. CDR3 size: 13 residues. Germline CDR1 reads SGDLS; CDR2 reads YYNGEE. The CDR3 region is CASSVGPYNEQFF. In DNA form, the CDR3 reads TGTGCCAGCAGCGTTGGGCCATACAATGAGCAGTTCTTC. The whole variable domain, filled in from reference TRBV9 and TRBJ2-1, reads DSGVTQTPKHLITATGQRVTLRCSPRSGDLSVYWYQQSLDQGLQFLIQYYNGEERAKGNILERFSAQQFPDLHSELNLSSLELGDSALYFCASSVGPYNEQFFGPGTRLTVL.